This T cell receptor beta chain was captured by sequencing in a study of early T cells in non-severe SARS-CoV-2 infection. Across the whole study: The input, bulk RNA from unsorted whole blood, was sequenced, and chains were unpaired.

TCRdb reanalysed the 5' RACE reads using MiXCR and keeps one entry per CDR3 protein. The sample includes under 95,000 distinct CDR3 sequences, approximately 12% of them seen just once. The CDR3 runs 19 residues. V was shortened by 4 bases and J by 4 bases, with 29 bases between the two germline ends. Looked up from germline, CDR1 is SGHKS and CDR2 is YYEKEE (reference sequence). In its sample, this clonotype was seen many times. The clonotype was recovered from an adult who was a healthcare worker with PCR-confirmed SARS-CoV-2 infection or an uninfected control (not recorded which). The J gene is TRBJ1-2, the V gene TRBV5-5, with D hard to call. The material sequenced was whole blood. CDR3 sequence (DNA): TGTGCCAGCAGCCCCGAGGCCCGTTCTAGGCAGGTTCGATTCTATGGCTACACCTTC. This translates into CASSPEARSRQVRFYGYTF.